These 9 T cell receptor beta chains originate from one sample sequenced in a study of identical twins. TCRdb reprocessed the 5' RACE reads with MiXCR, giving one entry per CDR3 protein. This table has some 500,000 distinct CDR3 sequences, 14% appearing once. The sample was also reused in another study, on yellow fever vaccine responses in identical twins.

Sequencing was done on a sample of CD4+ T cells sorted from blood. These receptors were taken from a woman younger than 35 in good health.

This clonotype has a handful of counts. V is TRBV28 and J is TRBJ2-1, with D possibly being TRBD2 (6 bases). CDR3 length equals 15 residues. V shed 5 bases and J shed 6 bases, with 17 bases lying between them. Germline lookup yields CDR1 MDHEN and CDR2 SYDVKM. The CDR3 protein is CASSLGLSGSNEQFF. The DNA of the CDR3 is TGTGCCAGCAGTCTAGGACTAAGCGGGTCCAATGAGCAGTTCTTC. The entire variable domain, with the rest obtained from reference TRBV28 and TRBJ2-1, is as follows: DVKVTQSSRYLVKRTGEKVFLECVQDMDHENMFWYRQDPGLGLRLIYFSYDVKMKEKGDIPEGYSVSREKKERFSLILESASTNQTSMYLCASSLGLSGSNEQFFGPGTRLTVL.

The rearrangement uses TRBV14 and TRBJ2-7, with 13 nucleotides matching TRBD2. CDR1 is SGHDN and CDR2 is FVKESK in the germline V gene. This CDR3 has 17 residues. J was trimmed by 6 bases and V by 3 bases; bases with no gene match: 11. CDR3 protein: CASSQTSGLAGVSEQYF. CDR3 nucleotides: TGTGCCAGCAGCCAGACCTCTGGACTAGCGGGAGTTAGCGAGCAGTACTTC.

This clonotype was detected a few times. The CDR3 spells CSVESSGRETQYF. The CDR3 nucleotides read TGCAGCGTTGAGAGTAGCGGGAGAGAGACCCAGTACTTC. The V call is TRBV29-1, the J call TRBJ2-5, with 9 bases lining up with TRBD2. CDR1 is SQVTM and CDR2 is ANQGSEA in the germline V gene. The CDR3 spans 13 residues. Trimming at V came to 3 bases and at J to 4 bases, leaving 3 bases not matched to a gene.

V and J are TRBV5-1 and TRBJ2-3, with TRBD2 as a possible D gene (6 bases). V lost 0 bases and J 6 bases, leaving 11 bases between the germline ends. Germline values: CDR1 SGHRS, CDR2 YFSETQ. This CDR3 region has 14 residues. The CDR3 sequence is CASSLDGSVDTQYF. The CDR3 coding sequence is TGCGCCAGCAGCTTGGACGGGAGTGTGGATACGCAGTATTTT.

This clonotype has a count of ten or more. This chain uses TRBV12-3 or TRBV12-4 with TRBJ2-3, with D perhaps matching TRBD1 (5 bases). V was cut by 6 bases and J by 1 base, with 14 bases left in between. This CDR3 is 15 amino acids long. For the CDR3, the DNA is TGTGCCAGCAGAGTTTTAGGGGCCGGCACAGATACGCAGTATTTT. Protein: CASRVLGAGTDTQYF.

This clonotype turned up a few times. CDR3 loop: CASSQDIQTSGRDNEQFF. CDR3 nucleotides: TGTGCCAGCAGCCAAGATATCCAGACTAGCGGGAGAGACAATGAGCAGTTCTTC. The chain couples TRBV4-2 to TRBJ2-1, with TRBD2 matching 12 bases. This CDR3 spans 18 amino acids. Germline trimming cut 0 bases from V and 5 bases from J; bases unmatched to any gene: 8. The germline V gene has CDR1 LGHNA and CDR2 YNFKEQ.

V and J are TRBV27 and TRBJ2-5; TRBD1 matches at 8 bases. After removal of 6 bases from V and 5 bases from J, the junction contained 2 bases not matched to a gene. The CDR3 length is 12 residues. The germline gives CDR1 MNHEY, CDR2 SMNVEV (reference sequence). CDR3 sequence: CASRDRVETQYF. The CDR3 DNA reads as TGTGCCAGCAGGGACAGGGTGGAGACCCAGTACTTC.

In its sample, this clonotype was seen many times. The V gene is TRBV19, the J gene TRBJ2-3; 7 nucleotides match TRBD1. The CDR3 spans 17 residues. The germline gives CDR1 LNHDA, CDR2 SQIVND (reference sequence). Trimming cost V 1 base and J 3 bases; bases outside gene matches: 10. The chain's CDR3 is CASSIATGTATTDTQYF. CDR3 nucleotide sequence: TGTGCCAGTAGTATAGCGACCGGGACAGCAACAACAGATACGCAGTATTTT.

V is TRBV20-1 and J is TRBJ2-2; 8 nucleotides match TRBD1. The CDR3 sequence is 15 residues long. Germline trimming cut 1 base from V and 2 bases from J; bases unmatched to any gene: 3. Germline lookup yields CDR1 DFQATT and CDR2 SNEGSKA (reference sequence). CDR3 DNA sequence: TGCAGTGCTAGAGCAGGGGGCTTAAACACCGGGGAGCTGTTTTTT. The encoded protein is CSARAGGLNTGELFF.